These 21 T cell receptor beta chains originate from one sample sequenced in a study of response to subunit inactivated influenza vaccine. TCRdb reprocessed the RT-PCR reads via MiXCR and lists one record per CDR3 protein. This table has 450,000 to 500,000 distinct CDR3 sequences, over 9.5% appearing once. The source material was PBMCs from blood, sampled about 40 days after vaccination. All receptors derive from a man aged 50 to 60 who received an inactivated influenza vaccine.

This clonotype appeared a few times. This chain uses TRBV4-3 with TRBJ2-3; D gene ambiguous. V was shortened by 0 bases and J by 0 bases, with 10 bases between the two germline ends. This CDR3 spans 16 amino acids. The germline V gene encodes CDR1 LGHNA and CDR2 YSLEER. CDR3 residues: CASSQDGIESTDTQYF. The CDR3 bases are TGCGCCAGCAGCCAAGATGGGATTGAAAGCACAGATACGCAGTATTTT.

This clonotype has a handful of counts. CDR3 DNA: TGCAGTGCTAGAAGTGGGACAGGGGCGTCTAAGCAGTTCTTC. This sequence encodes CSARSGTGASKQFF. The chain links TRBV20-1 to TRBJ2-1, with 10 bases matching TRBD1. Trimming at V came to 2 bases and at J to 11 bases, leaving 9 bases not matched to a gene. CDR3 length: 14 amino acids. Germline CDR1 reads DFQATT; CDR2 reads SNEGSKA (reference sequence).

This clonotype was counted ten times or more. This chain joins TRBV7-2 and TRBJ2-7, with 8 positions matching TRBD1. J gave up 4 bases and V 2 bases, and 7 bases lay outside the gene matches. Per the germline V gene, CDR1 is SGHTA and CDR2 is FQGNSA. The CDR3 consists of 15 residues. CDR3 sequence: CASSLTGTGAYEQYF. CDR3 bases: TGTGCCAGCAGCTTAACCGGGACAGGCGCGTACGAGCAGTACTTC.

The table lists this clonotype with a few counts. The chain links TRBV4-2 to TRBJ2-5, with 9 bases that match TRBD2. The length of the CDR3 is 16 residues. Germline loops: CDR1 LGHNA, CDR2 YNFKEQ. V lost 4 bases and J lost 1; bases outside the gene matches: 7. The CDR3 coding sequence is TGTGCCAGCAGCCCCGGGGCGGGAGGGGGCCAAGAGACCCAGTACTTC. Translated, it gives CASSPGAGGGQETQYF.

In its sample, this clonotype was seen a few times. The chain links TRBV5-1 to TRBJ1-4; TRBD1 aligns across 9 bases. CDR3 length equals 14 residues. Germline CDR1 SGHRS, CDR2 YFSETQ. V lost 4 bases to trimming and J lost 8 bases; unmatched junction nucleotides: 6. CDR3 residues: CASSAGQGGEKLFF. As DNA, the CDR3 is TGCGCCAGCAGCGCGGGACAGGGAGGCGAAAAACTGTTTTTT. The full variable domain, its missing parts supplied by reference TRBV5-1 and TRBJ1-4, is KAGVTQTPRYLIKTRGQQVTLSCSPISGHRSVSWYQQTPGQGLQFLFEYFSETQRNKGNFPGRFSGRQFSNSRSEMNVSTLELGDSALYLCASSAGQGGEKLFFGSGTQLSVL.

J is TRBJ1-2 and V is TRBV4-1, with TRBD1 identical over 7 bases. This CDR3 is 15 amino acids long. The J segment lost 4 bases and the V segment lost 0 bases, leaving 5 bases of the junction unmatched. CDR1 and CDR2 from the germline V gene are MGHRA and YSYEKL. For the CDR3, the DNA is TGCGCCAGCAGCCAAGATCCGGACAGGCTCTATGGCTACACCTTC. Amino acids: CASSQDPDRLYGYTF.

This clonotype appeared a single time. The chain employs TRBV4-1 and TRBJ2-1; the D gene is possibly TRBD2 (6 bases). The CDR3 runs 15 residues. V lost 2 bases and J 6 bases, leaving 14 bases between the germline ends. CDR1 is MGHRA, CDR2 YSYEKL, per germline. CDR3 residues: CASSQLIMGGNEQFF. The CDR3 DNA sequence: TGCGCCAGCAGCCAACTCATTATGGGGGGCAATGAGCAGTTCTTC.

The V and J genes are TRBV11-1 and TRBJ2-3; no clear D. The CDR3 runs to 14 residues. Germline lookup yields CDR1 SGHAT and CDR2 FQDESV (reference sequence). Trimming removed 5 bases from V and 3 bases from J, with 12 bases in between. CDR3 sequence reads: CASSPLGLTDTQYF. In DNA form, the CDR3 reads TGTGCCAGCAGCCCCTTGGGCTTGACAGATACGCAGTATTTT.

This chain joins TRBV18 and TRBJ2-2, with D possibly being TRBD1 (6 bases). Trimming stripped 3 bases from V and 7 bases from J, with 9 bases between. Germline loops: CDR1 KGHSH, CDR2 LQKENI. This CDR3 contains 13 residues. CDR3 protein: CASSPQGIGELFF. The CDR3 DNA is TGTGCCAGCTCACCTCAGGGGATCGGGGAGCTGTTTTTT.

Ten or more counts support this clonotype. V and J are TRBV9 and TRBJ2-5, with unresolved D. V was cut by 7 bases and J by 5 bases, with 18 bases left in between. Germline CDR1 and CDR2: SGDLS and YYNGEE. The CDR3 covers 14 residues. The CDR3 nucleotides are TGTGCCAGCGGCGCCGCGTTCCAAGGGGAGACCCAGTACTTC. Translated, it gives CASGAAFQGETQYF. Drawing the rest from reference TRBV9 and TRBJ2-5, the complete variable domain is DSGVTQTPKHLITATGQRVTLRCSPRSGDLSVYWYQQSLDQGLQFLIQYYNGEERAKGNILERFSAQQFPDLHSELNLSSLELGDSALYFCASGAAFQGETQYFGPGTRLLVL.

This clonotype was counted at least ten times. This rearrangement joins TRBV7-2 to TRBJ2-7, with D perhaps matching TRBD1 (5 bases). Trimming took 0 bases from V and 4 from J, leaving 16 bases between them. From germline, CDR1 is SGHTA and CDR2 FQGNSA. This CDR3 spans 16 amino acids. CDR3 in amino acids: CASSLAPVPAGYEQYF. The CDR3 nucleotides are TGTGCCAGCAGCTTAGCCCCAGTACCGGCAGGGTACGAGCAGTACTTC.

This clonotype was recorded at least ten times. The chain uses TRBV29-1 and TRBJ2-5; 9 nucleotides line up with TRBD1. The CDR3 loop spans 14 amino acids. Trimming at V came to 5 bases and at J to 5 bases, leaving 9 bases not matched to a gene. Germline loops: CDR1 SQVTM, CDR2 ANQGSEA. The CDR3 DNA follows: TGCAGCGTTCCCGGGACAGGGTTAGCGGAGACCCAGTACTTC. Its translation is CSVPGTGLAETQYF.

V gene TRBV4-3 combines with J gene TRBJ2-7; the D gene is possibly TRBD2 (7 bases). V was shortened by 1 base and J by 7 bases, with 14 bases between the two germline ends. There are 14 residues in the CDR3. In germline, CDR1 is LGHNA, CDR2 YSLEER. DNA of the CDR3: TGCGCCAGCAGCCAAGGAGGCAGGGGAGGGGAGCAGTACTTC. This translates into CASSQGGRGGEQYF.

This clonotype was seen a handful of times. V is TRBV7-3 and J is TRBJ2-1, with TRBD2 as a possible D gene (6 bases). V was pared by 4 bases and J by 7 bases, with 14 bases between. Germline V CDR1 and CDR2: SGHTA, FQGTGA. The CDR3 contains 14 residues. CDR3 in amino acids: CASSSGGLLNEQFF. CDR3 DNA: TGTGCCAGCAGCTCCGGGGGACTTTTAAATGAGCAGTTCTTC.

This clonotype was seen many times. This chain's CDR3 is CASSGQRNQPQHF. CDR3 in DNA: TGTGCCAGCAGCGGACAGCGCAATCAGCCCCAGCATTTT. The chain couples TRBV12-3 or TRBV12-4 to TRBJ1-5, with D perhaps matching TRBD1 (6 bases). V dropped 6 bases and J dropped 2 bases, with 8 bases sitting between them. The CDR3 is 13 amino acids.

This clonotype was observed a few times. The V gene is TRBV11-2, the J gene TRBJ2-7, with D maybe TRBD1 (5 bases). The germline V and J ends were trimmed by 4 bases and 3 bases, with 16 bases remaining between them. The germline CDR1 and CDR2 sequences are SGHAT and FQNNGV. The CDR3 spans 15 residues. This CDR3 reads CASSSIGHGRYEQYF. The CDR3 region has the DNA TGTGCCAGCAGCTCCATAGGACACGGACGCTACGAGCAGTACTTC. The variable domain in full, completed from reference TRBV11-2 and TRBJ2-7, reads EAGVAQSPRYKIIEKRQSVAFWCNPISGHATLYWYQQILGQGPKLLIQFQNNGVVDDSQLPKDRFSAERLKGVDSTLKIQPAKLEDSAVYLCASSSIGHGRYEQYFGPGTRLTVT.

This clonotype came up many times. J is TRBJ2-2 and V is TRBV12-3 or TRBV12-4; D unresolved. The CDR3 runs 14 residues. Trimming removed 6 bases at V and 5 bases at J, with 13 bases between. The CDR3 sequence is CASSPYSRTGELFF. CDR3 bases: TGTGCCAGCAGCCCGTACAGTCGAACCGGGGAGCTGTTTTTT.

This clonotype was seen at least ten times. The chain has TRBV25-1 and TRBJ2-5; D gene unclear. The CDR3 loop spans 13 amino acids. From germline, CDR1 is MGHDK and CDR2 SYGVNS. V lost 0 bases to trimming and J lost 2 bases, with 4 bases between them. The CDR3 region is CASSEYGQETQYF. DNA of the CDR3: TGTGCCAGCAGTGAATATGGTCAAGAGACCCAGTACTTC.

The CDR3, as DNA: TGTGCCAGCAGCCAAGATGCAGCCAACTCCTACAATGAGCAGTTCTTC. The encoded protein is CASSQDAANSYNEQFF. The rearrangement joins TRBV4-2 to TRBJ2-1; D remains unclear. V lost 0 bases and J lost 0, with 9 bases in between. The CDR3 covers 16 residues. Looked up from germline, CDR1 is LGHNA and CDR2 is YNFKEQ.

In this sample, this clonotype turned up a few times. The rearrangement joins TRBV2 to TRBJ2-1; 9 bases match TRBD1. J gave up 6 bases and V 4 bases, and 7 bases lay outside the gene matches. The length of the CDR3 is 15 residues. From germline, CDR1 is SNHLY and CDR2 FYNNEI. CDR3 in amino acids: CASSAGTGIGNEQFF. CDR3 in DNA: TGTGCCAGCAGTGCCGGGACAGGGATAGGCAATGAGCAGTTCTTC.

The chain combines TRBV9 with TRBJ2-1; D unclear. There are 13 residues in the CDR3. The V and J ends lost 2 bases and 7 bases respectively, with 10 bases between them. CDR1 is SGDLS and CDR2 is YYNGEE in the germline V gene. The CDR3 DNA sequence: TGTGCCAGCAGCGTCGACGAGCTTAATGAGCAGTTCTTC. Translating gives CASSVDELNEQFF.